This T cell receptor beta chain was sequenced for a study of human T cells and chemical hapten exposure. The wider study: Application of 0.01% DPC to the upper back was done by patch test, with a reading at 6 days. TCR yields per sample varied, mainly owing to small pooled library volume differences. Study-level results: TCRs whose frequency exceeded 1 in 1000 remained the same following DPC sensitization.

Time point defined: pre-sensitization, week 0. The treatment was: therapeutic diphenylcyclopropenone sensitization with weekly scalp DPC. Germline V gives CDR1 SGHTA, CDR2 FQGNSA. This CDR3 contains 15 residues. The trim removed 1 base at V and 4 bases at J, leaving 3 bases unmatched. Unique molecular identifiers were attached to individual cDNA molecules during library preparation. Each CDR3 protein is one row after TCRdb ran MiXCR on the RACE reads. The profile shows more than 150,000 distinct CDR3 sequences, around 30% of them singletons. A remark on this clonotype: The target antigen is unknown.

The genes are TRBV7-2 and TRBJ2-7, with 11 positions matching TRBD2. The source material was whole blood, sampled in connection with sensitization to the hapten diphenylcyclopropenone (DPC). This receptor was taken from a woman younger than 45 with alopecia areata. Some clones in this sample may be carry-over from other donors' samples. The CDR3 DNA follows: TGTGCCAGCAGCTTAGGTTCTAGCGGGGGGTACGAGCAGTACTTC. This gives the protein CASSLGSSGGYEQYF.